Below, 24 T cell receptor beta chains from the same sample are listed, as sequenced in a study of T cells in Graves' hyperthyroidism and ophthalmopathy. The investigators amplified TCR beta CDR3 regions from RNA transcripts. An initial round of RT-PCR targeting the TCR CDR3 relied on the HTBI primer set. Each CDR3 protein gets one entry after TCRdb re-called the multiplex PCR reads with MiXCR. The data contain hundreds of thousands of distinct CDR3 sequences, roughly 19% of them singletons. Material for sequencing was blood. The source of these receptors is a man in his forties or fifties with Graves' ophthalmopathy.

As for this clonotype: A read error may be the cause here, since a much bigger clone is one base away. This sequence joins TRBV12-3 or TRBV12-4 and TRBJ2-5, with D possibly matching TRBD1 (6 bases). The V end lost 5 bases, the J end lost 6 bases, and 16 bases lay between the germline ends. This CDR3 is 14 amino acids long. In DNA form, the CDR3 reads TGTGCCAGCAGTCCGGACAGTGTAAAAAAGACCCAGTACTTC. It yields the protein CASSPDSVKKTQYF.

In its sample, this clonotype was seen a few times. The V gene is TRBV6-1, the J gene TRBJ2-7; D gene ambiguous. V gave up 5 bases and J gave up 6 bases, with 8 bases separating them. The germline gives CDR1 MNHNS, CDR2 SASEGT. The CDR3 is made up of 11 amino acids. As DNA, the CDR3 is TGTGCCAGCAGTCGGACCCGCGAGCAGTACTTC. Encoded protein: CASSRTREQYF.

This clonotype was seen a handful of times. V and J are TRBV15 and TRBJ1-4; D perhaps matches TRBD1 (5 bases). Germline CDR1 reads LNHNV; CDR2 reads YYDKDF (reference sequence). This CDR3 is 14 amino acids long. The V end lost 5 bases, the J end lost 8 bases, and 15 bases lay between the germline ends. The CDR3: CATSDSDSGEKLFF. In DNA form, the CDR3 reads TGTGCCACCAGCGATAGCGACAGTGGGGAAAAACTGTTTTTT.

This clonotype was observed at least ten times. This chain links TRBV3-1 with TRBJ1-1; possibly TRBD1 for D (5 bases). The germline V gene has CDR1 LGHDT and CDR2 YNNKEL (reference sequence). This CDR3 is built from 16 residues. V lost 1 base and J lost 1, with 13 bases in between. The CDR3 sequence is CASSQAQGAGNTEAFF. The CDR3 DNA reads TGTGCCAGCAGCCAAGCTCAGGGAGCAGGGAACACTGAAGCTTTCTTT.

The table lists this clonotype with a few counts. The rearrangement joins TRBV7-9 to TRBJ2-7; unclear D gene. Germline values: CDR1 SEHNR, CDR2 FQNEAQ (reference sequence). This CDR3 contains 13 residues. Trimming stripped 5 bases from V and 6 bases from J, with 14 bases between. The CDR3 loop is CASSRTANPEQYF. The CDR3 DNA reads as TGTGCCAGCAGCCGCACGGCAAATCCCGAGCAGTACTTC.

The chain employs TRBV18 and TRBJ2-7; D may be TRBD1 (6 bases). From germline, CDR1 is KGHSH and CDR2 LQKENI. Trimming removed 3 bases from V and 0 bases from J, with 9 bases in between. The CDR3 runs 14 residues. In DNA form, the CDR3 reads TGTGCCAGCTCACCCACAGGGACCTCCTACGAGCAGTACTTC. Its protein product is CASSPTGTSYEQYF.

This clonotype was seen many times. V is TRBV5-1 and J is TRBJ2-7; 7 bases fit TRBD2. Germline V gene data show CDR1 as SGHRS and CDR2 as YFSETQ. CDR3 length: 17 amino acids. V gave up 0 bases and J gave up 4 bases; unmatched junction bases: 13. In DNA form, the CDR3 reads TGCGCCAGCAGCTTGGAGGGAGGGAGGGGAGTTTCTTACGAGCAGTACTTC. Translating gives CASSLEGGRGVSYEQYF.

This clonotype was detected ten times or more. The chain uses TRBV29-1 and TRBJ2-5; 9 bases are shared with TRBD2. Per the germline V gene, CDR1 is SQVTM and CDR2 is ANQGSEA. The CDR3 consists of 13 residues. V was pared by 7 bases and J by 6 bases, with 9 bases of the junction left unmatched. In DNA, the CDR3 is TGCAGCGAAGTTAGCGGGAGCGGAAAGACCCAGTACTTC. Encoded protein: CSEVSGSGKTQYF.

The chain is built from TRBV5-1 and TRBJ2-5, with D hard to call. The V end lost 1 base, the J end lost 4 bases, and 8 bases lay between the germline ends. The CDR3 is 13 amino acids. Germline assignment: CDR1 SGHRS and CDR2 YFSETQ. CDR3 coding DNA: TGCGCCAGCAGCTTGTCGCCAGGAGAGACCCAGTACTTC. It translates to CASSLSPGETQYF.

The DNA of the CDR3 is TGTGCCAGCAGTGAACAGGGGCCCTCCTACGAGCAGTACTTC. This codes for CASSEQGPSYEQYF. This chain uses TRBV6-1 with TRBJ2-7, with D possibly matching TRBD1 (6 bases). Trimming removed 2 bases from V and 0 bases from J, with 8 bases in between. CDR3 length: 14 residues. In germline, CDR1 is MNHNS, CDR2 SASEGT.

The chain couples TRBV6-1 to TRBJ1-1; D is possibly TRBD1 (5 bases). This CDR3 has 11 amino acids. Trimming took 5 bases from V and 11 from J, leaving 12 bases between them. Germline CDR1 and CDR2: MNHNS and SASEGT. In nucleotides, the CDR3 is TGTGCCAGCAGTTCCAGGGCCTTGGCTTTCTTT. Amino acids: CASSSRALAFF.

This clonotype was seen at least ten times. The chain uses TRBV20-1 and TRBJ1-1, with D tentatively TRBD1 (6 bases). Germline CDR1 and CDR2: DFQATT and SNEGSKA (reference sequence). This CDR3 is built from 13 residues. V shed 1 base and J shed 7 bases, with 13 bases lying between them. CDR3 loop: CSARVPGTFEAFF. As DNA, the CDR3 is TGCAGTGCTAGAGTTCCAGGGACATTTGAAGCTTTCTTT.

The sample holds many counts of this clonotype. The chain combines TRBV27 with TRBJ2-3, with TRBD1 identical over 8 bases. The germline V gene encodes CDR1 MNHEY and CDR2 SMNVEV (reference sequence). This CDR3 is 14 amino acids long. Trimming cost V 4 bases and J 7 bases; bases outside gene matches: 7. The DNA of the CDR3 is TGTGCCAGCAGTTCTTTACAGGGGGTGAATACGCAGTATTTT. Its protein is CASSSLQGVNTQYF.

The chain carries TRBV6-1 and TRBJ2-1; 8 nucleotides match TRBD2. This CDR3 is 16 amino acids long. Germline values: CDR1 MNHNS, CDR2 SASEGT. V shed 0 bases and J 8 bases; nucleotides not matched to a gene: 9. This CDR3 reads CASSEAPAGGLHEQFF. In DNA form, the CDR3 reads TGTGCCAGCAGTGAAGCCCCGGCGGGAGGATTGCATGAGCAGTTCTTC.

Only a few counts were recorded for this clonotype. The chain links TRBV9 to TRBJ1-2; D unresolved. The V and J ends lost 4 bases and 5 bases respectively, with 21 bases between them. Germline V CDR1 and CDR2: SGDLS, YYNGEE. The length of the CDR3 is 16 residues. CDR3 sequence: CASSPSSVAGKYGYTF. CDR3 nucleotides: TGTGCCAGCAGCCCAAGTAGCGTGGCAGGAAAATATGGCTACACCTTC.

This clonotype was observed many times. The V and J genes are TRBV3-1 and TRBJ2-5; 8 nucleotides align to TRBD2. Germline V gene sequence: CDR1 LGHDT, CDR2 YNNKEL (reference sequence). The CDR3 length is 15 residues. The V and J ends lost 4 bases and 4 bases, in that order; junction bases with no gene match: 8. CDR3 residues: CASSLLSGGGETQYF. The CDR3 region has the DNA TGTGCCAGCAGCCTCCTTTCGGGAGGGGGAGAGACCCAGTACTTC.

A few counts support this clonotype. The CDR3 DNA is TGTGCCAGCAGTGCTAAGAGAAATGAAAAACTGTTTTTT. Translated: CASSAKRNEKLFF. The chain combines TRBV2 with TRBJ1-4; D unresolved. The V end lost 4 bases, the J end lost 5 bases, and 8 bases lay between the germline ends. In germline, CDR1 is SNHLY, CDR2 FYNNEI. The CDR3 covers 13 residues.

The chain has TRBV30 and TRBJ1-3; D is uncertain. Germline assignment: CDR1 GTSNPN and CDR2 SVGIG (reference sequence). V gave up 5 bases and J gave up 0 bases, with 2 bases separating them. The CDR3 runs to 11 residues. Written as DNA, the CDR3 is TGTGCCTGGGCCTCTGGAAACACCATATATTTT. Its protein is CAWASGNTIYF.

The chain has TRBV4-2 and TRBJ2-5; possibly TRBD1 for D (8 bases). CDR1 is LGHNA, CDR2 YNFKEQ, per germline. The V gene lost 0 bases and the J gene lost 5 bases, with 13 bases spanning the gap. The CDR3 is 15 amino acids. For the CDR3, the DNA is TGTGCCAGCAGCCAAGAACAGGGGGGAGGGGAGACCCAGTACTTC. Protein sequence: CASSQEQGGGETQYF.

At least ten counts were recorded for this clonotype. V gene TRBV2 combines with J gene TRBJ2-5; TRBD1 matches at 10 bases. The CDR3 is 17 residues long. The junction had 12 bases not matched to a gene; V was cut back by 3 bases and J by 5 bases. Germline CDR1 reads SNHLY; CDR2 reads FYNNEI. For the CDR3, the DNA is TGTGCCAGCAGTGAGGACAGGGGGACTAGTGTTAGGGAGACCCAGTACTTC. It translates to CASSEDRGTSVRETQYF.

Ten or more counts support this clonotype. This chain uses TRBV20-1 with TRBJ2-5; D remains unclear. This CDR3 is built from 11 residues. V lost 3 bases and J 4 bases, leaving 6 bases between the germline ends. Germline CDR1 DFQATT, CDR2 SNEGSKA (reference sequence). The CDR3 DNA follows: TGCAGTGCTAGGGCCAGAGAGACCCAGTACTTC. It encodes CSARARETQYF.

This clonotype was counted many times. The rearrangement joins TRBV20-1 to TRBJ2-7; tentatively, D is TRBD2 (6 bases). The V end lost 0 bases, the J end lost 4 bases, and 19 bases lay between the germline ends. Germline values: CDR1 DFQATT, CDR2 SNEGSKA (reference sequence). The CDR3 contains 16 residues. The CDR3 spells CSARDLGGIGNYEQYF. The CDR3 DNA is TGCAGTGCTAGAGATCTGGGCGGGATCGGGAATTACGAGCAGTACTTC.

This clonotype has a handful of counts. CDR3 in amino acids: CATQITLAGVGNEQFF. The CDR3 coding sequence is TGTGCCACCCAAATAACTCTAGCGGGAGTGGGCAATGAGCAGTTCTTC. The chain recombines TRBV6-1 with TRBJ2-1; 10 nucleotides line up with TRBD2. This CDR3 spans 16 amino acids. Germline-derived CDR1 and CDR2 are MNHNS and SASEGT. Unmatched junction bases numbered 15, after V lost 10 bases and J lost 6 bases.

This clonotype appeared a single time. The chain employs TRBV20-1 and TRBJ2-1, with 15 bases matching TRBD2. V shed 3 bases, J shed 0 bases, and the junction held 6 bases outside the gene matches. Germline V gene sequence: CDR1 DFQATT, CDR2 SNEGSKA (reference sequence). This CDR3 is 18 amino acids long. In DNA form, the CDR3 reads TGCAGTGCTAGTAAAGGACTAGCGGGAGGGAGCTCCTACAATGAGCAGTTCTTC. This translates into CSASKGLAGGSSYNEQFF.